These 14 T cell receptor beta chains originate from one sample sequenced in a study of cytomegalovirus exposure and HLA in healthy donors. The primer mix had 60 Vbeta and 13 Jbeta primers. Assay used: immunoSEQ multiplex PCR; TCRdb lists only in-frame clones, some missing. The data show about 220,000 clones, about 75% seen once. The source material was PBMCs. These receptors came from a woman aged 30 to 39 in good health and CMV-seronegative.

CDR3 sequence: CASSATGIEAFF. The CDR3 bases are TGTGCCAGCAGCGCAACAGGGATCGAAGCTTTCTTT. The gene calls are TRBV5-6 and TRBJ1-1; TRBD1 might be the D (6 bases). The CDR3 runs to 12 residues. V dropped 4 bases and J dropped 8 bases, with 12 bases sitting between them. Germline CDR1 and CDR2: SGHDT and YYEEEE. The full variable domain, with the rest looked up from reference TRBV5-6 and TRBJ1-1, is DAGVTQSPTHLIKTRGQQVTLRCSPKSGHDTVSWYQQALGQGPQFIFQYYEEEERQRGNFPDRFSGHQFPNYSSELNVNALLLGDSALYLCASSATGIEAFFGQGTRLTVV.

This clone was observed once. Here the CDR3 DNA reads TGTGCAAGTCGCTTAGCGCTCAAACGGGGAAATCAGCCCCAGCATTTT. Protein product: CASRLALKRGNQPQHF. The chain uses TRBV12-2 and TRBJ1-5. TRBV12-2 represents a pseudogene. There are 16 residues in the CDR3.

The rearrangement joins TRBV5-6 to TRBJ2-5; 15 positions agree with TRBD2. The CDR3 totals 17 residues. Germline CDR1 is SGHDT and CDR2 is YYEEEE. J gave up 5 bases and V 3 bases, and 8 bases lay outside the gene matches. CDR3 in amino acids: CASSSDGTSGGRETQYF. The CDR3 DNA sequence: TGTGCCAGCAGCTCTGACGGGACTAGCGGGGGGCGGGAGACCCAGTACTTC.

This chain connects TRBV5-6 to TRBJ2-2; TRBD2 matches at 8 bases. There are 15 residues in the CDR3. With 3 bases clipped from V and 2 bases from J, the junction kept 3 bases outside the gene matches. Germline loops: CDR1 SGHDT, CDR2 YYEEEE. CDR3 nucleotide sequence: TGTGCCAGCAGCTGGAGCGGGAGAAACACCGGGGAGCTGTTTTTT. It is translated as CASSWSGRNTGELFF.

This clone occurred a few times. The V and J genes are TRBV30 and TRBJ2-7; a weak D match, TRBD2 (5 bases). CDR1 is GTSNPN, CDR2 SVGIG, per germline (reference sequence). This CDR3 is 12 amino acids long. V dropped 4 bases and J dropped 2 bases, with 9 bases sitting between them. For the CDR3, the DNA is TGTGCCTGGACCGCCGGGACCTACGAGCAGTACTTC. Translated, it gives CAWTAGTYEQYF.

The V and J genes are TRBV6-5 and TRBJ1-2, with D maybe TRBD1 (5 bases). Trimming shortened V by 0 bases and J by 3 bases, and 8 bases separated the two germline ends. CDR1 and CDR2 (germline): MNHEY, SVGAGI. The CDR3 loop spans 14 amino acids. The CDR3 spells CASSYSRGDYGYTF. Here the CDR3 DNA reads TGTGCCAGCAGTTACTCACGGGGGGACTATGGCTACACCTTC.

On this clone: At one boundary the junction diverges from the germline segment, which might be a read error. The V and J genes are TRBV7-9 and TRBJ1-1; unclear D gene. Germline V gene data show CDR1 as SEHNR and CDR2 as FQNEAQ (reference sequence). The CDR3 sequence is 13 residues long. The CDR3 DNA is TGTTCCAGCAGCTTCTGGGCTAATACAGAAGCTTTCTTT. This translates into CSSSFWANTEAFF.

The CDR3 reads CASSLSSGDQITSSYNEQFF. CDR3 in DNA: TGTGCCAGCAGTTTATCATCAGGGGACCAGATCACCTCCTCCTACAATGAGCAGTTCTTC. The V and J genes are TRBV27 and TRBJ2-1, with D maybe TRBD1 (6 bases). Trimming pared 0 bases from V and 0 bases from J, leaving 21 bases between. The CDR3 covers 20 residues. Germline V lookup: CDR1 MNHEY, CDR2 SMNVEV (reference sequence).

The genes are TRBV6-1 and TRBJ1-2; possible D gene TRBD1, 5 bases. V shed 7 bases and J shed 5 bases, with 14 bases lying between them. The germline V gene has CDR1 MNHNS and CDR2 SASEGT. The length of the CDR3 is 13 residues. The CDR3 DNA reads TGTGCCAGCACCCGGCGGGGGTTTTATGGCTACACCTTC. Protein product: CASTRRGFYGYTF.

This chain joins TRBV30 and TRBJ1-2; TRBD1 might be the D (5 bases). V lost 8 bases to trimming and J lost 4 bases, with 14 bases between them. The germline V gene has CDR1 GTSNPN and CDR2 SVGIG (reference sequence). CDR3 length: 12 amino acids. In DNA, the CDR3 is TGTGCCCGAGCCCGGGGGGGCTATGGCTACACCTTC. Its translation: CARARGGYGYTF.

This chain connects TRBV2 to TRBJ1-4; D uncertain. CDR1 is SNHLY and CDR2 is FYNNEI in the germline V gene. Deletions cut 7 bases from V and 4 bases from J, with 7 bases between. The CDR3 has 12 residues. The CDR3 DNA follows: TGTGCCAGCAAACGGGTTAATGAAAAACTGTTTTTT. It specifies CASKRVNEKLFF.

The chain employs TRBV9 and TRBJ1-5; weak D call: TRBD1 (5 bases). Germline CDR1 reads SGDLS; CDR2 reads YYNGEE. Trimming took 0 bases from V and 5 from J, leaving 12 bases between them. This CDR3 has 15 amino acids. CDR3 sequence reads: CASSVGGRDYQPQHF. The CDR3 DNA reads TGTGCCAGCAGCGTAGGAGGCAGGGATTATCAGCCCCAGCATTTT.

This chain joins TRBV10-3 and TRBJ2-5; 10 bases match TRBD2. The CDR3 contains 18 residues. Germline CDR1 reads ENHRY; CDR2 reads SYGVKD. V trimming: 0 bases; J trimming: 3 bases; junction bases outside the gene matches: 10. The CDR3 protein is CAISESSGGLVGEETQYF. The DNA of the CDR3 is TGTGCCATCAGTGAGTCTAGCGGGGGGCTCGTCGGGGAAGAGACCCAGTACTTC.

The V gene is TRBV25-1, the J gene TRBJ2-3, with D possibly being TRBD1 (6 bases). From germline, CDR1 is MGHDK and CDR2 SYGVNS. The CDR3 totals 12 residues. The germline V and J ends were trimmed by 8 bases and 10 bases, with 16 bases remaining between them. CDR3 sequence (DNA): TGTGCCAGCGTAGGACAGACCAGTCCGCAGTATTTT. This sequence encodes CASVGQTSPQYF. Full variable domain (missing parts from reference TRBV25-1 and TRBJ2-3): EADIYQTPRYLVIGTGKKITLECSQTMGHDKMYWYQQDPGMELHLIHYSYGVNSTEKGDLSSESTVSRIRTEHFPLTLESARPSHTSQYLCASVGQTSPQYFGPGTRLTVL.